The rows below give T cell receptor beta chains drawn from one sample of a study of blood T cell repertoires in COVID-19. Method: immunoSEQ multiplex PCR; TCRdb's copy keeps in-frame clones and lacks some. The table records about 120,000 clones, almost 85% of them present only once. Specimen: peripheral blood. These receptors all come from a man aged 65 to 85 with active or convalescent COVID-19. Both conserved end residues are part of each CDR3. D genes are given only for firm matches. Some rows have no size entry. The others give once, few or many, or a class for an expanded clone.

size: -; J: TRBJ2-4; V: TRBV18; D: -; CDR3: CASSPPVVKNIQYF; DNA: TGTGCCAGCTCACCGCCGGTAGTCAAAAACATTCAGTACTTC
size: -; J: TRBJ1-3; V: TRBV27; D: -; CDR3: CASSPGPGNTIYF; DNA: TGTGCCAGCAGCCCAGGGCCTGGAAACACCATATATTTT
size: -; J: TRBJ2-5; V: TRBV6-5; D: TRBD2; CDR3: CASSLALAGATGTQYF; DNA: TGTGCCAGCAGTTTAGCACTAGCGGGAGCGACCGGGACCCAGTACTTC
size: -; J: TRBJ1-2; V: TRBV7-3; D: TRBD1; CDR3: CASSPDRGYGYTF; DNA: TGTGCCAGCAGCCCTGACAGGGGCTATGGCTACACCTTC
size: -; J: TRBJ2-1; V: TRBV12-3/TRBV12-4; D: -; CDR3: CASSQGSEQFF; DNA: TGTGCCAGCAGTCAGGGCTCTGAGCAGTTCTTC
size: -; J: TRBJ1-5; V: TRBV4-2; D: -; CDR3: CASSQEDSPGEPQHF; DNA: TGTGCCAGCAGCCAAGAAGACAGCCCAGGGGAGCCCCAGCATTTT
size: -; J: TRBJ1-3; V: TRBV7-6; D: -; CDR3: CASSLTVSSGNTIYF; DNA: TGTGCCAGCAGCTTAACAGTTTCCTCTGGAAACACCATATATTTT
size: -; J: TRBJ2-7; V: TRBV5-4; D: -; CDR3: CASSPTPISYEQYF; DNA: TGTGCCAGCAGCCCGACACCCATCTCCTACGAGCAGTACTTC
size: once; J: TRBJ2-1; V: TRBV18; D: -; CDR3: CASSPTVSYNEQFF; DNA: TGTGCCAGCTCACCAACGGTCTCCTACAATGAGCAGTTCTTC
size: -; J: TRBJ2-5; V: TRBV28; D: TRBD2; CDR3: CASSLRVWTSGTPRQETQYF; DNA: TGTGCCAGCTCCTTGCGGGTTTGGACTAGCGGGACCCCGAGACAAGAGACCCAGTACTTC
size: once; J: TRBJ1-1; V: TRBV28; D: TRBD1; CDR3: CASRTPLGQLNTEAFF; DNA: TGTGCCAGCAGAACCCCCCTGGGACAGTTGAACACTGAAGCTTTCTTT
size: -; J: TRBJ1-4; V: TRBV5-1; D: TRBD1; CDR3: CASSAGGRATNEKLFF; DNA: TGCGCCAGCAGCGCAGGGGGGCGGGCAACTAATGAAAAACTGTTTTTT
size: -; J: TRBJ2-1; V: TRBV7-9; D: TRBD2; CDR3: CASSLASGGVIHNEQFF; DNA: TGTGCCAGCAGCTTAGCTAGTGGGGGGGTTATACACAATGAGCAGTTCTTC
size: -; J: TRBJ1-2; V: TRBV6-5; D: TRBD1; CDR3: CASSDSGQGFGYTF; DNA: TGTGCCAGCAGTGACTCAGGACAGGGGTTTGGCTACACCTTC
size: -; J: TRBJ1-3; V: TRBV7-2; D: -; CDR3: CASSLDRANGNTIYF; DNA: TGTGCCAGCAGCTTAGACAGGGCTAATGGAAACACCATATATTTT
size: -; J: TRBJ2-1; V: TRBV6-4; D: -; CDR3: CASSPSSENEQFF; DNA: TGTGCCAGCAGCCCTTCTAGCGAGAATGAGCAGTTCTTC
size: -; J: TRBJ2-5; V: TRBV27; D: -; CDR3: CASSLFSGQETQYF; DNA: TGTGCCAGCAGTTTATTTTCGGGTCAAGAGACCCAGTACTTC
size: -; J: TRBJ2-1; V: TRBV15; D: TRBD1; CDR3: CATSGDQDRGRNEQFF; DNA: TGTGCCACCAGCGGAGATCAGGACAGGGGTAGGAATGAGCAGTTCTTC
size: -; J: TRBJ2-5; V: TRBV24-1; D: -; CDR3: CATSDFYGSQETQYF; DNA: TGTGCCACCAGTGATTTTTACGGGAGCCAAGAGACCCAGTACTTC
size: -; J: TRBJ1-6; V: TRBV2; D: -; CDR3: CASNVGGYNSPLHF; DNA: TGTGCCAGCAACGTTGGAGGTTATAATTCACCCCTCCACTTT
size: few; J: TRBJ1-6; V: TRBV28; D: -; CDR3: CASSIASSYNSPLHF; DNA: TGTGCCAGCAGTATCGCGAGCTCCTATAATTCACCCCTCCACTTT
size: once; J: TRBJ2-3; V: TRBV5-1; D: TRBD2; CDR3: CASSLAGRSTDTQYF; DNA: TGCGCCAGCAGCTTGGCCGGGAGGAGCACAGATACGCAGTATTTT
size: -; J: TRBJ2-1; V: TRBV27; D: TRBD2; CDR3: CASRRTETGTSGFF; DNA: TGTGCCAGCAGGAGAACTGAGACCGGGACTAGCGGCTTCTTC
size: -; J: TRBJ1-1; V: TRBV20-1; D: TRBD1; CDR3: CSASSDRGNTEAFF; DNA: TGCAGTGCTAGTTCCGACAGGGGGAACACTGAAGCTTTCTTT